This TCR beta chain emerged from a study of PD-L1 blockade in urothelial cancer. About the research overall: From 0 to 3 prior chemotherapy regimens had been given to the patients.

This clone was seen a single time. Its antigen remains unidentified. The repertoire was sequenced with immunoSEQ multiplex PCR; TCRdb's copy has only in-frame clones and lacks some. The data contain about 56,000 clones, around 84% of them singletons. There are 12 residues in the CDR3. V lost 1 base, J lost 5 bases, and 5 bases lay in between. Germline CDR1 reads PRHDT; CDR2 reads FYEKMQ (reference sequence). General study points: Below-median pretreatment blood TCR clonality was a predictor of better survival.

Patients in the study were battling locally advanced or metastatic urothelial carcinoma. This chain joins TRBV13 and TRBJ2-5, with D hard to call. The origin of this receptor is a man aged 45-65 years with urothelial cancer. The sample in question was PBMCs, obtained around atezolizumab (anti-PD-L1) treatment. The CDR3 coding sequence is TGTGCCAGCAGCTTAGTGGAGGAGACCCAGTACTTC. It specifies CASSLVEETQYF.